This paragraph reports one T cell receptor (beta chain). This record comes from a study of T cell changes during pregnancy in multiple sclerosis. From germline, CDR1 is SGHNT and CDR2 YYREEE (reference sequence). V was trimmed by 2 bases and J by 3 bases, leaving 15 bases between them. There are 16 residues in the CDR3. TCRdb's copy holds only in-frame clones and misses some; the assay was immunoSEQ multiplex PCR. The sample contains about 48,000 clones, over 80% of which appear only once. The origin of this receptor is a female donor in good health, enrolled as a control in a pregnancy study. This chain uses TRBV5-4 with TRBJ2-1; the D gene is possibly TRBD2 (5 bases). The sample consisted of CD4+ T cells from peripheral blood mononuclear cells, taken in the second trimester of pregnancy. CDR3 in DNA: TGTGCCAGCAGCTTTATAGCGACCAAAGGCTACAATGAGCAGTTCTTC. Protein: CASSFIATKGYNEQFF.